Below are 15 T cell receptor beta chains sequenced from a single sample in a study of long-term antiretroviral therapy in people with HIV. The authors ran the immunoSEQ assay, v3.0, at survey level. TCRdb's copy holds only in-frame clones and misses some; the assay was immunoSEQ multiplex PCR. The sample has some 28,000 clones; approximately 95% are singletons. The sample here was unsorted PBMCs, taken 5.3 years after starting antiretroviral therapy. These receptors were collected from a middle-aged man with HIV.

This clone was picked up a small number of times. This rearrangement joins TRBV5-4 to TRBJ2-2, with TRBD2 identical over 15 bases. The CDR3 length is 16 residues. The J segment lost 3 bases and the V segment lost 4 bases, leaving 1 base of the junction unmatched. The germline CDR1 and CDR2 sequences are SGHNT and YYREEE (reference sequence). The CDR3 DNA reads TGTGCCAGCAGCGGACTAGCGGGGGGGCACACCGGGGAGCTGTTTTTT. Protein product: CASSGLAGGHTGELFF.

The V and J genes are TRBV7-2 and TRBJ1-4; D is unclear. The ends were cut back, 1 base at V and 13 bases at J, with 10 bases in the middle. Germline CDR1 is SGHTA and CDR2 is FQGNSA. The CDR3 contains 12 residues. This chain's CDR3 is CASSLDGGGLFF. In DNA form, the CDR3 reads TGTGCCAGCAGCTTAGATGGCGGAGGACTGTTTTTT.

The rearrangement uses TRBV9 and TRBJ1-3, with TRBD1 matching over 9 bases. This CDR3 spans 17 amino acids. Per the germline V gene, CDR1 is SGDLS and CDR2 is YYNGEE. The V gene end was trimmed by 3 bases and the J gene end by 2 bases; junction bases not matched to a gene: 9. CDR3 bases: TGTGCCAGCAGCGGAGAGACAGGGGGTCCCCCTGGAAACACCATATATTTT. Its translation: CASSGETGGPPGNTIYF.

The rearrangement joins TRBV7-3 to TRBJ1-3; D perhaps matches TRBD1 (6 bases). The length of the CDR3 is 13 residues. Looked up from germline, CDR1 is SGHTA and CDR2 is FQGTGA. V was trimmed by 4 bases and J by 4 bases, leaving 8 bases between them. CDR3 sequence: CASSSDRGNTIYF. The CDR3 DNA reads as TGTGCCAGCAGCTCCGACAGGGGAAACACCATATATTTT.

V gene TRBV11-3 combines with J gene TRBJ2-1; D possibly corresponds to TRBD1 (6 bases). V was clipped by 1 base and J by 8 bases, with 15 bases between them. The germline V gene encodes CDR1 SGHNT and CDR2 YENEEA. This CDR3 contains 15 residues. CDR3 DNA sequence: TGTGCCAGCAGCTTAGCGGCAGGGGAAGATTATGAGCAGTTCTTC. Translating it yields CASSLAAGEDYEQFF. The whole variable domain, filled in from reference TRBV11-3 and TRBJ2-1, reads EAGVVQSPRYKIIEKKQPVAFWCNPISGHNTLYWYLQNLGQGPELLIRYENEEAVDDSQLPKDRFSAERLKGVDSTLKIQPAELGDSAVYLCASSLAAGEDYEQFFGPGTRLTVL.

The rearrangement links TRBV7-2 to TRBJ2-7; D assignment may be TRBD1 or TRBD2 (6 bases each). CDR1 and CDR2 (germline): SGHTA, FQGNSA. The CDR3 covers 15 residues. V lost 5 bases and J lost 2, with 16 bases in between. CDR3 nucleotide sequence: TGTGCCAGCAGCCCAGCGGGCCAGGGGACCTACGAGCAGTACTTC. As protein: CASSPAGQGTYEQYF.

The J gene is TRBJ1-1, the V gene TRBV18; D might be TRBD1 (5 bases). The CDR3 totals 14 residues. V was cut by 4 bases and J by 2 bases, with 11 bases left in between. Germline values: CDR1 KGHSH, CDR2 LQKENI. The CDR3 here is CASSQGPTNTEAFF. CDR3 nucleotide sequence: TGTGCCAGCTCACAGGGACCTACTAACACTGAAGCTTTCTTT.

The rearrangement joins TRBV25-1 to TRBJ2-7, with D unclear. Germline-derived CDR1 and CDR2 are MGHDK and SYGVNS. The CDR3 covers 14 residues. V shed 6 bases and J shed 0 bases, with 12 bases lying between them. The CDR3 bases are TGTGCCAGCAGCGCCCTGCTGAGCTCCTACGAGCAGTACTTC. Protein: CASSALLSSYEQYF.

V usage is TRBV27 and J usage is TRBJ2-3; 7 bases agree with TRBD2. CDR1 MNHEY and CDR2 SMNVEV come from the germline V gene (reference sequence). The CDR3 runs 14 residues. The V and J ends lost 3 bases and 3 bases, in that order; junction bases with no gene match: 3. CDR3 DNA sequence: TGTGCCAGCAGTTTGGGGCGGGAGACAGATACGCAGTATTTT. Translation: CASSLGRETDTQYF.

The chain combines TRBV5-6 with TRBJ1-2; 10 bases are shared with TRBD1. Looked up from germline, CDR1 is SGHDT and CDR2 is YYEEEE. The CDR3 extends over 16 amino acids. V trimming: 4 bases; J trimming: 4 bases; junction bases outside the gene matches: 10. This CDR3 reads CASSPTLRTGGYGYTF. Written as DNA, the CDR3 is TGTGCCAGCAGCCCAACCCTAAGGACAGGGGGCTATGGCTACACCTTC.

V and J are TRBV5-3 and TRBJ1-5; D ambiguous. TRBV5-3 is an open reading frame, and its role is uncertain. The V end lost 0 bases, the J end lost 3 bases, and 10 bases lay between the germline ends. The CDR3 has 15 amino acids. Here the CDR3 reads CARSLAATYNQPQHF. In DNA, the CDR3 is TGTGCCAGAAGCTTGGCAGCGACGTACAATCAGCCCCAGCATTTT.

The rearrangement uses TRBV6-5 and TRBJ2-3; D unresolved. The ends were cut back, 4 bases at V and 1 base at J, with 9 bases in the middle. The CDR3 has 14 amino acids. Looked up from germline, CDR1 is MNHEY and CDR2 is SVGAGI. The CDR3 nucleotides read TGTGCCAGCAGTTCTGATTCGGGCACAGATACGCAGTATTTT. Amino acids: CASSSDSGTDTQYF.

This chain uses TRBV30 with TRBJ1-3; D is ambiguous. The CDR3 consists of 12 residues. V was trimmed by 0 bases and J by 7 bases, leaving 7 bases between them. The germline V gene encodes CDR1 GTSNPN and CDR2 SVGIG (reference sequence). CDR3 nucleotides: TGTGCCTGGAGTGTTCAGCGGAACACCATATATTTT. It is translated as CAWSVQRNTIYF.

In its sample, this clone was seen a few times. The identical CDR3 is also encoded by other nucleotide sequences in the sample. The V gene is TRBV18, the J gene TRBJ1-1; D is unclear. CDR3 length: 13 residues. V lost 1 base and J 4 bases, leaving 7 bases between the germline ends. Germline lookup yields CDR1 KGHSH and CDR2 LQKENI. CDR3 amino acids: CASSPQGGTEAFF. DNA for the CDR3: TGTGCCAGCTCACCACAGGGTGGCACTGAAGCTTTCTTT.

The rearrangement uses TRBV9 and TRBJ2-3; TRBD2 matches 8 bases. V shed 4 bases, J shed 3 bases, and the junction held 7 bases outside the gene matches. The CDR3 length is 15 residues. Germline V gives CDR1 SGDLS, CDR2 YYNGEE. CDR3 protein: CASSWALADTDTQYF. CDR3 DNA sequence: TGTGCCAGCAGCTGGGCACTAGCGGATACAGATACGCAGTATTTT.